A single TCR beta chain is shown here with its context. Its antigen is unknown. Regarding treatment: about 20 received Ad26.COV2.S at low or high dose, single or two shots; about five received placebo; per-sample allocation not given. Sample collection was performed on day 63 after the first vaccine or placebo injection. TCRdb's copy holds only in-frame clones and misses some; the assay was immunoSEQ multiplex PCR. Altogether about 390,000 clones are present, about 90% being singletons, with the ten largest covering approximately 1.7%. Germline-derived CDR1 and CDR2 are SGHNT and YYREEE (reference sequence). V was clipped by 0 bases and J by 0 bases, with 6 bases between them. This CDR3 contains 14 residues. The entry originates in a study of Ad26.COV2.S vaccination and SARS-CoV-2 variants. The overall study: The authors gave Ad26.COV2.S intramuscularly, either once or twice 56 days apart. Whole-study findings and limits: The TCR breadth and depth analyses may have produced an underestimate of total T cell responses.

This rearrangement joins TRBV5-4 to TRBJ1-2; no firm D call. This TCR was sampled from a person aged 18 to 65 who received the Ad26.COV2.S COVID-19 vaccine or a placebo. The sequencing used peripheral blood, collected in a trial of Ad26.COV2.S vaccine versus placebo. In nucleotides, the CDR3 is TGTGCCAGCAGCTTGGAAGCAGCTAACTATGGCTACACCTTC. Its protein product is CASSLEAANYGYTF. The whole variable domain, filled in from reference TRBV5-4 and TRBJ1-2, reads ETGVTQSPTHLIKTRGQQVTLRCSSQSGHNTVSWYQQALGQGPQFIFQYYREEENGRGNFPPRFSGLQFPNYSSELNVNALELDDSALYLCASSLEAANYGYTFGSGTRLTVV.